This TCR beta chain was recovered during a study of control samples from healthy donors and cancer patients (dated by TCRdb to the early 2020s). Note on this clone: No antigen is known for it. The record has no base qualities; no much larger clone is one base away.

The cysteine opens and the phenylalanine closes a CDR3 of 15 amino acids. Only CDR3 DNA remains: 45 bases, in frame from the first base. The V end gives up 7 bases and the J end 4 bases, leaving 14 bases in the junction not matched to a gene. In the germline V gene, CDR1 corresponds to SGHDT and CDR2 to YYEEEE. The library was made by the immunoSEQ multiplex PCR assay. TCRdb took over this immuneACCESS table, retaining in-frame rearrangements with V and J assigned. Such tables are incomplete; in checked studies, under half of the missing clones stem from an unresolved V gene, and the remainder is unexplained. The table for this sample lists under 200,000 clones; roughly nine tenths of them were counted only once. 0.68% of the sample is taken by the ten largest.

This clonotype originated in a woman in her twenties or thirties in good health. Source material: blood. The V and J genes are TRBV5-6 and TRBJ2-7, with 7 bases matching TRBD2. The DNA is TGTGCCAGCCGCCAGACGGTGGCGGGAGAGTACGAGCAGTACTTC. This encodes CASRQTVAGEYEQYF.